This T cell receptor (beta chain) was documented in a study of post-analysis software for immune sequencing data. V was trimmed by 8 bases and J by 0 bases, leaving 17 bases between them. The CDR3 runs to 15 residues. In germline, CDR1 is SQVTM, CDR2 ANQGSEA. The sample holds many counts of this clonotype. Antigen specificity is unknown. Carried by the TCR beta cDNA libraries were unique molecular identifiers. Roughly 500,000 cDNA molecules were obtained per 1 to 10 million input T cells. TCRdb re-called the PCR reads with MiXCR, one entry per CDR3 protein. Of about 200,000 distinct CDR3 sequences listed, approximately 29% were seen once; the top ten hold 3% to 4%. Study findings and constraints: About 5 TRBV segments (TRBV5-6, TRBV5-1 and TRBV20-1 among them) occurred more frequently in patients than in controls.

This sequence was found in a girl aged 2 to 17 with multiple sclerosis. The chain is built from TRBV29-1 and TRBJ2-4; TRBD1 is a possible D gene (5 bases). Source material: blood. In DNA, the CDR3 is TGCAGCACTTCTGGGGCGGCAGTAGCCAAAAACATTCAGTACTTC. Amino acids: CSTSGAAVAKNIQYF.